The 20 T cell receptor beta chains given below trace back to one sample, sequenced in a study of blood T cells in healthy people across ages. Through a sample-barcoded 5' primer and a J-beta primer mix, a second PCR was run for roughly 7 to 11 cycles. TCRdb reprocessed the 5' RACE reads with MiXCR, giving one entry per CDR3 protein. This table has 800,000 or so distinct CDR3 sequences, around 50% appearing once. The sample taken for sequencing was blood. These TCRs come from an elderly man in good health.

The V gene is TRBV5-6, the J gene TRBJ2-5; TRBD2 agrees at 9 bases. The trim removed 5 bases at V and 3 bases at J, leaving 5 bases unmatched. The CDR3 is made up of 14 amino acids. Germline CDR1 is SGHDT and CDR2 is YYEEEE. This CDR3 is CASSQGLAKETQYF. The DNA for the CDR3 is TGTGCCAGCAGTCAAGGACTAGCGAAAGAGACCCAGTACTTC.

This clonotype has more than one count but fewer than ten. The chain joins TRBV7-2 to TRBJ2-3; TRBD2 aligns across 10 bases. The CDR3 covers 16 residues. Germline values: CDR1 SGHTA, CDR2 FQGNSA. Trimming removed 0 bases from V and 3 bases from J; junction bases left unmatched: 3. CDR3 amino acids: CASSLAPSGRTDTQYF. The CDR3 DNA reads TGTGCCAGCAGCTTAGCTCCTAGCGGGAGAACAGATACGCAGTATTTT.

Notes on this clonotype: This clone may be a read error of a much larger clone one base away. This chain joins TRBV12-3 or TRBV12-4 and TRBJ2-7; weak D call: TRBD2 (5 bases). This CDR3 is 14 amino acids long. The CDR3 DNA is TGTGTCAGCAGCATCGCACTAGGGACCTACGAGCAGTACTTC. It is translated as CVSSIALGTYEQYF.

This chain joins TRBV7-2 and TRBJ2-7, with D tentatively TRBD1 (6 bases). There are 15 residues in the CDR3. V lost 3 bases to trimming and J lost 2 bases, with 14 bases between them. The germline V gene has CDR1 SGHTA and CDR2 FQGNSA. The CDR3 bases are TGTGCCAGCAGCTTGGGTCGACAGGTTCCCTACGAGCAGTACTTC. It specifies CASSLGRQVPYEQYF.

This clonotype was seen a few times. The chain has TRBV12-3 or TRBV12-4 and TRBJ1-1; tentative D call: TRBD1 (5 bases). The CDR3 consists of 14 residues. Between the trimmed V and J ends, which lost 3 bases and 8 bases, there was a span of 16 bases. The CDR3 loop reads CASSFAMAGTEAFF. In DNA, the CDR3 is TGTGCCAGCAGTTTTGCCATGGCAGGGACCGAAGCTTTCTTT.

The rearrangement links TRBV12-3 or TRBV12-4 to TRBJ2-5; no clear D gene. The CDR3 consists of 14 residues. Trimming shortened V by 7 bases and J by 1 base, and 13 bases separated the two germline ends. CDR3: CASTWVRSQETQYF. CDR3 DNA sequence: TGTGCCAGCACCTGGGTGAGGAGCCAAGAGACCCAGTACTTC.

To note about this clonotype: The germline gene is not matched at one end of the junction; a read error may be the cause. This chain links TRBV7-3 with TRBJ2-1; D remains ambiguous. Germline CDR1 is SGHTA and CDR2 is FQGTGA. The length of the CDR3 is 15 residues. CDR3 sequence: CASSLTESSCNEQFF. As DNA, the CDR3 is TGTGCCAGCAGCTTAACGGAGAGCTCCTGCAATGAGCAGTTCTTC.

Points on this clonotype: This may arise from a read error, as a much more abundant clone is one base away. The chain combines TRBV20-1 with TRBJ2-1, with D possibly TRBD2 on 7 matching bases. Germline CDR1 and CDR2: DFQATT and SNEGSKA (reference sequence). The CDR3 runs to 16 residues. The CDR3 protein is CSAREGRGLSYSEQFF. In DNA form, the CDR3 reads TGCAGTGCTAGAGAGGGGCGGGGGCTCTCCTACAGTGAGCAGTTCTTC.

This chain joins TRBV7-2 and TRBJ1-4; tentative D call: TRBD1 (5 bases). V was shortened by 1 base and J by 8 bases, with 17 bases between the two germline ends. Germline loops: CDR1 SGHTA, CDR2 FQGNSA. This CDR3 region has 16 residues. The CDR3 spells CASSLGQGLMWEKLFF. In DNA form, the CDR3 reads TGTGCCAGCAGCTTAGGGCAGGGTCTTATGTGGGAAAAACTGTTTTTT.

This clonotype showed up just a few times. The CDR3 loop reads CASSPLPGDSTGLAGHEQFF. Here the CDR3 DNA reads TGTGCCAGCAGCCCCTTACCAGGGGATTCAACGGGACTAGCGGGACATGAGCAGTTCTTC. The chain employs TRBV6-1 and TRBJ2-1; 13 nucleotides agree with TRBD2. The trim removed 6 bases at V and 8 bases at J, leaving 22 bases unmatched. Germline assignment: CDR1 MNHNS and CDR2 SASEGT. This CDR3 spans 20 amino acids.

This clonotype was seen more than once but under ten times. The chain couples TRBV29-1 to TRBJ1-5; the D is unclear. Germline-derived CDR1 and CDR2 are SQVTM and ANQGSEA. The length of the CDR3 is 12 residues. Between the trimmed V and J ends, which lost 2 bases and 7 bases, there was a span of 9 bases. The DNA for the CDR3 is TGCAGCGTTGAATCCCCGGGGCAGCCCCAGCATTTT. It yields the protein CSVESPGQPQHF.

This clonotype was found many times. The gene calls are TRBV27 and TRBJ2-1, with 8 bases that match TRBD2. The V gene's germline CDR1 is MNHEY and CDR2 SMNVEV (reference sequence). V trimming: 4 bases; J trimming: 8 bases; junction bases outside the gene matches: 7. CDR3 length: 14 residues. Here the CDR3 DNA reads TGTGCCAGCAGTTATAGCGGGGAGGGCGATGAGCAGTTCTTC. It is translated as CASSYSGEGDEQFF.

The CDR3 DNA is TGCAGTGCTCCTACTGATAGCAGGAGGGTGGCAGATACGCAGTATTTT. Translation: CSAPTDSRRVADTQYF. The V gene is TRBV20-1, the J gene TRBJ2-3; perhaps TRBD2 as D (6 bases). The CDR3 extends over 16 amino acids. Deletions cut 5 bases from V and 4 bases from J, with 22 bases between. Looked up from germline, CDR1 is DFQATT and CDR2 is SNEGSKA (reference sequence).

The chain has TRBV7-2 and TRBJ2-7; 8 bases agree with TRBD2. The CDR3 extends over 15 amino acids. The V segment lost 4 bases and the J segment 2 bases; nucleotides outside the gene matches: 7. Germline V CDR1 and CDR2: SGHTA, FQGNSA. The CDR3 sequence: CASSSSSGRTYEQYF. Written as DNA, the CDR3 is TGTGCCAGCAGCTCGTCTAGCGGGCGGACCTACGAGCAGTACTTC.

The chain employs TRBV9 and TRBJ1-3; D not certain. V lost 6 bases to trimming and J lost 1 base, with 11 bases between them. This CDR3 contains 14 residues. CDR1 and CDR2 (germline): SGDLS, YYNGEE. DNA for the CDR3: TGTGCCAGCACCCCTCGCAGTTCTGGAAACACCATATATTTT. It translates to CASTPRSSGNTIYF.

This clonotype was recorded only once. This rearrangement joins TRBV27 to TRBJ2-7; TRBD1 is a possible D gene (6 bases). Germline V gives CDR1 MNHEY, CDR2 SMNVEV (reference sequence). V lost 3 bases to trimming and J lost 0 bases, with 12 bases between them. This CDR3 spans 15 amino acids. As DNA, the CDR3 is TGTGCCAGCAGTTTTAGGACAGTTCCCTCCTACGAGCAGTACTTC. Protein sequence: CASSFRTVPSYEQYF.

The CDR3: CSTPQGFQETQYF. The CDR3 bases are TGCAGTACGCCTCAGGGGTTCCAAGAGACCCAGTACTTC. The rearrangement links TRBV20-1 to TRBJ2-5; D perhaps matches TRBD1 (6 bases). The CDR3 contains 13 residues. CDR1 and CDR2 (germline): DFQATT, SNEGSKA (reference sequence). V gave up 8 bases and J gave up 1 base, with 14 bases separating them.

The gene calls are TRBV12-3 or TRBV12-4 and TRBJ2-3; the D gene is possibly TRBD2 (5 bases). Between the trimmed V and J ends, which lost 5 bases and 8 bases, there was a span of 11 bases. The CDR3 loop spans 12 amino acids. The DNA of the CDR3 is TGTGCCAGCAGTCCGGACTCGGCTACGCAGTATTTT. Amino acid sequence: CASSPDSATQYF.

This clonotype was seen many times. This sequence joins TRBV20-1 and TRBJ2-5, with D uncertain. Per the germline V gene, CDR1 is DFQATT and CDR2 is SNEGSKA (reference sequence). Trimming took off 5 bases at V and 1 base at J, with 8 bases between the two ends. This CDR3 has 12 amino acids. In DNA form, the CDR3 reads TGCAGTGCTGGGCCGAGCCAAGAGACCCAGTACTTC. It specifies CSAGPSQETQYF.

The chain recombines TRBV12-3 or TRBV12-4 with TRBJ2-3; 9 nucleotides line up with TRBD1. The CDR3 covers 16 residues. V trimming: 6 bases; J trimming: 3 bases; junction bases outside the gene matches: 10. DNA of the CDR3: TGTGCCAGCAGCTCAGGGGGGGACAGGGATACAGATACGCAGTATTTT. Encoded protein: CASSSGGDRDTDTQYF.